These 29 T cell receptor beta chains were all obtained from the same sample, sequenced in a study of blood T cell repertoires in COVID-19. Assay used: immunoSEQ multiplex PCR; TCRdb lists only in-frame clones, some missing. The data hold about 44,000 clones, with approximately 94% observed a single time. Input material: peripheral blood. The receptors come from a man aged 45-65 years with COVID-19, enrolled during active disease.

J is TRBJ2-7 and V is TRBV19; D is ambiguous. V was cut by 3 bases and J by 3 bases, with 15 bases left in between. This CDR3 has 15 amino acids. Germline-derived CDR1 and CDR2 are LNHDA and SQIVND (reference sequence). The CDR3 coding sequence is TGTGCCAGTAGTATTGCGGCGGATCTGAACTACGAGCAGTACTTC. This codes for CASSIAADLNYEQYF.

Concerning this clone: Other DNA sequences in this specimen translate into the identical CDR3. The rearrangement joins TRBV30 to TRBJ2-2, with D perhaps TRBD2 (7 bases). With 3 bases removed from V and 2 bases from J, the gap between germline ends came to 19 bases. This CDR3 spans 17 amino acids. Looked up from germline, CDR1 is GTSNPN and CDR2 is SVGIG (reference sequence). This chain's CDR3 is CAWSFAGDYANTGELFF. For the CDR3, the DNA is TGTGCCTGGAGCTTCGCAGGGGACTACGCAAACACCGGGGAGCTGTTTTTT.

The genes are TRBV10-1 and TRBJ2-7, with D tentatively TRBD2 (6 bases). V lost 0 bases, J lost 7 bases, and 13 bases lay in between. CDR1 and CDR2 from the germline V gene are WNHNN and SYGVQD (reference sequence). The CDR3 has 14 residues. The CDR3 sequence is CASSESGGSLEQYF. Written as DNA, the CDR3 is TGCGCCAGCAGTGAGTCGGGAGGCAGTTTGGAGCAGTACTTC.

This clone was seen once. This chain uses TRBV2 with TRBJ2-7; 12 bases are shared with TRBD2. Germline values: CDR1 SNHLY, CDR2 FYNNEI. V was pared by 8 bases and J by 6 bases, with 8 bases of the junction left unmatched. The CDR3 is made up of 14 amino acids. The CDR3 loop reads CASERLAGVAEQYF. CDR3 sequence (DNA): TGTGCCAGCGAAAGACTAGCGGGAGTTGCCGAGCAGTACTTC. Full variable domain (rest looked up from reference TRBV2 and TRBJ2-7): EPEVTQTPSHQVTQMGQEVILRCVPISNHLYFYWYRQILGQKVEFLVSFYNNEISEKSEIFDDQFSVERPDGSNFTLKIRSTKLEDSAMYFCASERLAGVAEQYFGPGTRLTVT.

V usage is TRBV6-2 or TRBV6-3 and J usage is TRBJ2-3; 12 bases match TRBD2. Losses at the gene ends were 1 base for V and 1 base for J; bases not matched to a gene: 9. The CDR3 has 19 amino acids. Germline CDR1 and CDR2: MNHEY and SVGEGT. The CDR3: CASSYWLAGGLHGTDTQYF. The CDR3 DNA follows: TGTGCCAGCAGTTACTGGCTAGCGGGAGGGTTACATGGCACAGATACGCAGTATTTT.

V and J are TRBV19 and TRBJ1-1; D is uncertain. The CDR3 contains 14 residues. Between the trimmed V and J ends, which lost 7 bases and 5 bases, there was a span of 17 bases. Germline CDR1 reads LNHDA; CDR2 reads SQIVND (reference sequence). The CDR3 DNA follows: TGTGCCAGTATGAGGCTCGGGGAAGGGACTGAAGCTTTCTTT. Amino acids: CASMRLGEGTEAFF.

This chain links TRBV6-5 with TRBJ2-2; 11 nucleotides agree with TRBD1. Germline loops: CDR1 MNHEY, CDR2 SVGAGI. This CDR3 region has 15 residues. The V and J ends lost 6 bases and 4 bases, in that order; junction bases with no gene match: 4. The CDR3 DNA reads TGTGCCAGCAGATGGGACAGGGGGATCACCGGGGAGCTGTTTTTT. Residues: CASRWDRGITGELFF.

This rearrangement joins TRBV19 to TRBJ2-1; D unclear. This CDR3 contains 12 residues. Per the germline V gene, CDR1 is LNHDA and CDR2 is SQIVND (reference sequence). The germline V and J ends were trimmed by 4 bases and 6 bases, with 7 bases remaining between them. CDR3 in amino acids: CASSRSGNEQFF. In DNA form, the CDR3 reads TGTGCCAGTAGTAGGTCGGGCAATGAGCAGTTCTTC.

The CDR3 reads CASSLITGEQYF. Written as DNA, the CDR3 is TGTGCCAGCAGTTTGATAACGGGGGAGCAGTACTTC. V gene TRBV28 combines with J gene TRBJ2-7; D is possibly TRBD2 (5 bases). The V gene lost 3 bases and the J gene lost 7 bases, with 10 bases spanning the gap. The CDR3 sequence is 12 residues long. Germline V lookup: CDR1 MDHEN, CDR2 SYDVKM. Supplemented by reference TRBV28 and TRBJ2-7, the full variable domain reads DVKVTQSSRYLVKRTGEKVFLECVQDMDHENMFWYRQDPGLGLRLIYFSYDVKMKEKGDIPEGYSVSREKKERFSLILESASTNQTSMYLCASSLITGEQYFGPGTRLTVT.

CDR3 nucleotides: TGCGCCAGCAGCCAAGATGGCGGAGGGATGAATGAGCAGTTCTTC. Its translation: CASSQDGGGMNEQFF. The chain uses TRBV4-3 and TRBJ2-1, with D possibly matching TRBD2 (6 bases). The ends were cut back, 0 bases at V and 7 bases at J, with 13 bases in the middle. The CDR3 has 15 amino acids. Looked up from germline, CDR1 is LGHNA and CDR2 is YSLEER.

The V call is TRBV6-5, the J call TRBJ1-2, with TRBD1 identical over 9 bases. The CDR3 length is 14 residues. Germline V gene lookup returns CDR1 MNHEY and CDR2 SVGAGI. The V gene end was trimmed by 6 bases and the J gene end by 4 bases; junction bases not matched to a gene: 6. The CDR3: CASSRQGGGYGYTF. In nucleotides, the CDR3 is TGTGCCAGCAGCCGACAGGGGGGAGGCTATGGCTACACCTTC.

The chain uses TRBV7-3 and TRBJ2-3; D not resolved. V lost 5 bases to trimming and J lost 1 base, with 16 bases between them. The CDR3 has 16 residues. Germline V gene lookup returns CDR1 SGHTA and CDR2 FQGTGA. The DNA of the CDR3 is TGTGCCAGCAGCCCCTCGTCGGCCAGCGGCACAGATACGCAGTATTTT. Amino acid sequence: CASSPSSASGTDTQYF.

The rearrangement links TRBV5-1 to TRBJ2-3; possibly TRBD1 for D (6 bases). CDR1 is SGHRS and CDR2 is YFSETQ in the germline V gene. Trimming took off 0 bases at V and 2 bases at J, with 13 bases between the two ends. This CDR3 contains 16 residues. In nucleotides, the CDR3 is TGCGCCAGCAGCTTGGGGGACATGATCCTCACAGATACGCAGTATTTT. This codes for CASSLGDMILTDTQYF.

V gene TRBV14 combines with J gene TRBJ1-1, with D perhaps matching TRBD1 (5 bases). V was pared by 1 base and J by 3 bases, with 6 bases between. The CDR3 is 13 amino acids. Germline CDR1 SGHDN, CDR2 FVKESK. CDR3 loop: CASSQVGDTEAFF. In DNA, the CDR3 is TGTGCCAGCAGCCAAGTAGGGGACACTGAAGCTTTCTTT.

This clone was seen a single time. The rearrangement links TRBV27 to TRBJ1-1; 9 bases align to TRBD1. The CDR3 totals 13 residues. J lost 12 bases, V lost 5 bases, and 10 bases had no gene match. Germline lookup yields CDR1 MNHEY and CDR2 SMNVEV (reference sequence). CDR3 bases: TGTGCCAGCAGTCTCACCGGGACAGGGTTAACTTTCTTT. Translating it yields CASSLTGTGLTFF.

The J gene is TRBJ2-2, the V gene TRBV3-1 (or the pseudogene TRBV3-2); 8 bases line up with TRBD1. Per the germline V gene, CDR1 is LGHDT and CDR2 is YNNKEL (reference sequence). J lost 1 base, V lost 5 bases, and 15 bases had no gene match. This CDR3 comprises 19 residues. The CDR3 spells CASSMTGTGAELNTGELFF. In DNA, the CDR3 is TGTGCCAGCAGCATGACCGGGACAGGCGCTGAACTGAACACCGGGGAGCTGTTTTTT.

The genes are TRBV11-2 and TRBJ1-2; 8 nucleotides agree with TRBD1. Unmatched junction bases numbered 6, after V lost 1 base and J lost 5 bases. The germline V gene has CDR1 SGHAT and CDR2 FQNNGV. There are 15 residues in the CDR3. CDR3 DNA: TGTGCCAGCAGCTTAGGGGCAGGGGGCCTGTATGGCTACACCTTC. Protein product: CASSLGAGGLYGYTF.

This clone was seen more than once but under ten times. The chain combines TRBV5-1 with TRBJ1-5, with 7 bases that match TRBD1. Germline V gene data show CDR1 as SGHRS and CDR2 as YFSETQ. The CDR3 totals 15 residues. With V trimmed by 1 base and J by 3 bases, 4 bases remained unmatched. CDR3 DNA: TGCGCCAGCAGCTTGTCAGGACAGGCCAATCAGCCCCAGCATTTT. This gives the protein CASSLSGQANQPQHF.

The chain employs TRBV6-2 or TRBV6-3 and TRBJ2-6, with a possible D match to TRBD1 (6 bases). The V and J ends lost 0 bases and 3 bases respectively, with 12 bases between them. This CDR3 has 17 residues. Germline assignment: CDR1 MNHEY and CDR2 SVGEGT. The CDR3 is CASSYSRTGNGANVLTF. CDR3 DNA sequence: TGTGCCAGCAGTTACTCCCGTACAGGGAATGGGGCCAACGTCCTGACTTTC.

The chain uses TRBV27 and TRBJ1-2, with 7 bases fitting TRBD1. Germline assignment: CDR1 MNHEY and CDR2 SMNVEV (reference sequence). The CDR3 is made up of 14 amino acids. V was pared by 6 bases and J by 4 bases, with 8 bases of the junction left unmatched. The CDR3: CASSPTGLFYGYTF. The CDR3 DNA sequence: TGTGCCAGCAGCCCGACAGGGTTGTTCTATGGCTACACCTTC.

In its sample, this clone was seen once. The rearrangement joins TRBV6-2 or TRBV6-3 to TRBJ1-1; tentatively, D is TRBD1 (5 bases). The CDR3 spans 14 residues. Germline CDR1 is MNHEY and CDR2 is SVGEGT. Trimming pared 4 bases from V and 2 bases from J, leaving 11 bases between. The CDR3 protein is CASSWAQGNTEAFF. The CDR3 DNA sequence: TGTGCCAGCAGTTGGGCCCAGGGAAACACTGAAGCTTTCTTT.

The rearrangement links TRBV10-1 to TRBJ1-3; TRBD1 might be the D (5 bases). From germline, CDR1 is WNHNN and CDR2 SYGVQD (reference sequence). Trimming stripped 10 bases from V and 4 bases from J, with 17 bases between. The CDR3 has 14 amino acids. CDR3 amino acids: CANLQVPGGNTIYF. CDR3 in DNA: TGCGCCAACCTACAGGTTCCTGGGGGAAACACCATATATTTT.

This chain connects TRBV19 to TRBJ2-2; TRBD1 is a possible D gene (5 bases). V lost 3 bases and J 5 bases, leaving 19 bases between the germline ends. Germline V gene data show CDR1 as LNHDA and CDR2 as SQIVND (reference sequence). The CDR3 extends over 17 amino acids. CDR3 sequence: CASSIGWGAVGTGELFF. The CDR3 DNA reads TGTGCCAGTAGTATTGGGTGGGGCGCAGTAGGAACCGGGGAGCTGTTTTTT.

This chain connects TRBV2 to TRBJ2-3, with TRBD1 as a possible D gene (5 bases). Deletions cut 11 bases from V and 6 bases from J, with 18 bases between. The CDR3 length is 13 residues. Per germline, CDR1 SNHLY and CDR2 FYNNEI. For the CDR3, the DNA is TGTGCCTTAGGGGTTTTAATGTCGGATACGCAGTATTTT. Its protein product is CALGVLMSDTQYF. Complete variable domain (other parts from reference TRBV2 and TRBJ2-3): EPEVTQTPSHQVTQMGQEVILRCVPISNHLYFYWYRQILGQKVEFLVSFYNNEISEKSEIFDDQFSVERPDGSNFTLKIRSTKLEDSAMYFCALGVLMSDTQYFGPGTRLTVL.

The gene calls are TRBV4-3 and TRBJ2-7, with D maybe TRBD1 (5 bases). The germline V and J ends were trimmed by 0 bases and 3 bases, with 12 bases remaining between them. Germline V gene data show CDR1 as LGHNA and CDR2 as YSLEER. The CDR3 is 15 amino acids. CDR3 region: CASSQDWQGYYEQYF. In nucleotides, the CDR3 is TGCGCCAGCAGCCAAGACTGGCAGGGCTACTACGAGCAGTACTTC.

The V call is TRBV18, the J call TRBJ1-1; no clear D gene. V was shortened by 1 base and J by 3 bases, with 15 bases between the two germline ends. Per germline, CDR1 KGHSH and CDR2 LQKENI. The CDR3 length is 16 residues. The CDR3 nucleotides read TGTGCCAGCTCACCACGTGCCAGAGGAAGGTACACTGAAGCTTTCTTT. Translating gives CASSPRARGRYTEAFF.

V gene TRBV5-4 combines with J gene TRBJ2-7; 7 nucleotides agree with TRBD1. In germline, CDR1 is SGHNT, CDR2 YYREEE (reference sequence). With 3 bases clipped from V and 3 bases from J, the junction kept 12 bases outside the gene matches. This CDR3 has 16 amino acids. The CDR3 loop reads CASSSARQGQGYEQYF. Written as DNA, the CDR3 is TGTGCCAGCAGCTCGGCACGACAGGGTCAGGGCTACGAGCAGTACTTC. The full variable domain, its missing parts supplied by reference TRBV5-4 and TRBJ2-7, is ETGVTQSPTHLIKTRGQQVTLRCSSQSGHNTVSWYQQALGQGPQFIFQYYREEENGRGNFPPRFSGLQFPNYSSELNVNALELDDSALYLCASSSARQGQGYEQYFGPGTRLTVT.

The chain uses TRBV12-5 and TRBJ1-4; the D gene is possibly TRBD1 (6 bases). Germline V gene sequence: CDR1 LGHNT, CDR2 FRNRAP. The CDR3 runs 17 residues. V was cut by 2 bases and J by 8 bases, with 21 bases left in between. The CDR3, as DNA: TGTGCTAGTGGTTTGACTTTGGGGGCAGGGGTTGGGGAAAAACTGTTTTTT. Protein: CASGLTLGAGVGEKLFF.

This clone has more than one count but fewer than ten. The rearrangement links TRBV4-2 to TRBJ2-7, with 8 bases lining up with TRBD1. CDR3 length: 16 residues. From germline, CDR1 is LGHNA and CDR2 YNFKEQ. Germline trimming cut 0 bases from V and 1 base from J; bases unmatched to any gene: 5. Here the CDR3 DNA reads TGTGCCAGCAGCCAAGACACCGGGACAGGTTCCTACGAGCAGTACTTC. Its protein product is CASSQDTGTGSYEQYF.